The clone carrying this TCR beta chain appeared many times. The antigen is unknown. The data belong to a study of T cells in Graves' hyperthyroidism and ophthalmopathy. Amplification of TCR beta CDR3 regions was performed using RNA transcripts as template. The primer set for the first-round RT-PCR of the TCR CDR3 was HTBI. TCRdb analysed the multiplex PCR reads with MiXCR anew, one entry per CDR3 protein. The sample includes roughly 93,000 distinct CDR3 sequences, approximately 56% of them seen just once. The junction had 11 bases not matched to a gene; V was cut back by 10 bases and J by 4 bases. CDR1 MNHNY and CDR2 SVGAGI come from the germline V gene (reference sequence). The CDR3 has 15 residues. Whole-study findings and limits: Using 13 V-J features, a model discriminated ophthalmopathy from stable hyperthyroidism. Blood also showed most of the thyroid clonotypes that were expanded above 0.001.

The source of this sequence is a middle-aged woman with Graves' hyperthyroidism. V gene TRBV6-6 combines with J gene TRBJ2-2, with TRBD1 matching 8 bases. The sequenced material came from blood. Here the CDR3 reads CATLGQGAVTGELFF. The CDR3, as DNA: TGTGCCACCCTTGGGCAGGGGGCTGTCACCGGGGAGCTGTTTTTT.